These T cell receptor beta chains were read from a single sample in a study of PD-1 blockade in mismatch repair-deficient tumors. Method: immunoSEQ multiplex PCR; TCRdb's copy keeps in-frame clones and lacks some. The table records around 49,000 clones, 70% to 85% of them present only once. The sample here was PBMCs, taken before pembrolizumab treatment. Receptor source: an adult with mismatch repair-deficient cancer. Both conserved end residues are part of each CDR3. A D gene is named only where the DNA matches it firmly. Only some rows state a clone size, as once, few, many or a class for expanded clones.

abundance	j_gene	v_gene	d_gene	CDR3aa	CDR3nt
.	TRBJ1-2	TRBV7-3	.	CASSLTADYNYGYTF	TGTGCCAGCAGCTTAACGGCAGACTATAACTATGGCTACACCTTC
few	TRBJ2-7	TRBV30	TRBD1	CAWTRGRGRYEQYF	TGTGCCTGGACCCGAGGCAGGGGGCGGTACGAGCAGTACTTC
.	TRBJ2-5	TRBV23-1	TRBD1	CASSQTGTGQETQYF	TGCGCCAGCAGTCAGACCGGGACAGGCCAAGAGACCCAGTACTTC
once	TRBJ2-5	TRBV19	TRBD1	CASSISSTGGSETQYF	TGTGCCAGTAGTATCTCCTCGACAGGGGGCTCGGAGACCCAGTACTTC
.	TRBJ2-7	TRBV5-6	TRBD2	CASRRGLVSEQYF	TGTGCCAGCAGAAGGGGACTAGTATCCGAGCAGTACTTC
.	TRBJ2-2	TRBV5-1	TRBD1	CASGGTGGPTGELFF	TGCGCCAGCGGGGGGACAGGGGGACCGACCGGGGAGCTGTTTTTT
.	TRBJ2-7	TRBV6-5	TRBD2	CASSSLAGIVYEQYF	TGTGCCAGCAGTTCTCTAGCGGGAATTGTTTACGAGCAGTACTTC
.	TRBJ1-4	TRBV5-1	.	CASSSTRAQGKLFF	TGCGCCAGCAGCTCCACGCGGGCTCAAGGAAAACTGTTTTTT
.	TRBJ1-2	TRBV11-2	.	CASSSLSSLGYTF	TGTGCCAGCAGCTCTCTTAGTTCACTCGGCTACACCTTC
once	TRBJ2-5	TRBV9	TRBD2	CASSVGVAGVETQYF	TGTGCCAGCAGCGTAGGAGTAGCGGGAGTAGAGACCCAGTACTTC
.	TRBJ2-1	TRBV4-3	.	CASRETSDSEQFF	TGCGCCAGCCGGGAGACCAGCGACAGTGAGCAGTTCTTC
.	TRBJ2-1	TRBV4-2	TRBD1	CASSQEIRDRKFF	TGTGCCAGCAGCCAAGAGATTCGGGACAGAAAGTTCTTC
.	TRBJ1-6	TRBV4-2	.	CASSQDRGSPLHF	TGTGCCAGCAGCCAAGACCGGGGTTCACCCCTCCACTTT
.	TRBJ2-2	TRBV7-6	.	CASSRTKSGTAGTGELFF	TGTGCCAGCAGCCGAACAAAGAGCGGGACAGCTGGCACCGGGGAGCTGTTTTTT
few	TRBJ2-5	TRBV14	.	CASSLKKGGPGETQYF	TGTGCCAGCAGCCTGAAGAAGGGTGGTCCCGGGGAGACCCAGTACTTC
.	TRBJ1-2	TRBV7-8	.	CASINRREQGGRGYTF	TGTGCCAGCATCAACCGGCGAGAACAGGGCGGTCGTGGCTACACCTTC
.	TRBJ2-1	TRBV13	TRBD2	CASSSGLAEGYEQFF	TGTGCCAGCAGCTCGGGACTAGCGGAGGGGTATGAGCAGTTCTTC
few	TRBJ2-3	TRBV19	TRBD2	CASSDAGANTDTQYF	TGTGCCAGTAGTGATGCGGGAGCGAACACAGATACGCAGTATTTT
.	TRBJ2-3	TRBV5-8	.	CASSSDFLEWDTQYF	TGTGCCAGCAGCTCGGACTTCTTAGAGTGGGATACGCAGTATTTT
.	TRBJ2-1	TRBV15	.	CATSRDGRGNNEQFF	TGTGCCACCAGCAGAGATGGGCGGGGAAACAATGAGCAGTTCTTC
few	TRBJ2-7	TRBV7-2	TRBD2	CASSPLAQREYEQYF	TGTGCCAGCAGCCCTCTTGCCCAGCGGGAGTACGAGCAGTACTTC
.	TRBJ2-3	TRBV7-9	TRBD1	CASSLPPGQGSDTQYF	TGTGCCAGCAGCTTGCCCCCGGGACAGGGGTCAGATACGCAGTATTTT
.	TRBJ1-3	TRBV9	.	CASSVDSRRDTIYF	TGTGCCAGCAGCGTAGACTCCAGGAGGGACACCATATATTTT
.	TRBJ1-1	TRBV6-5	.	CASSFGTLVNTEAFF	TGTGCCAGCAGCTTCGGGACACTGGTGAACACTGAAGCTTTCTTT
.	TRBJ1-4	TRBV5-1	.	CASSFGTEKLFF	TGCGCCAGCAGCTTTGGAACTGAAAAACTGTTTTTT
.	TRBJ2-3	TRBV7-2	.	CASSLGASTDTQYF	TGTGCCAGCAGCTTAGGGGCAAGCACAGATACGCAGTATTTT
.	TRBJ2-1	TRBV9	TRBD2	CASSALAGGLYNEQFF	TGTGCCAGCAGCGCGCTAGCGGGAGGACTCTACAATGAGCAGTTCTTC